Each of the 9 T cell receptor beta chains below was sequenced from the same sample in a study of blood T cell repertoires in COVID-19. Produced via immunoSEQ multiplex PCR; TCRdb's table is partial and in-frame only. Seen here are 150,000 to 200,000 clones, under 90% observed once, and the top ten hold about 14%. Material: peripheral blood. Every receptor here comes from a woman in her seventies with COVID-19, enrolled during active disease.

This chain connects TRBV5-8 to TRBJ2-1, with TRBD1 matching over 7 bases. This CDR3 is built from 16 residues. The ends lost 4 bases at V and 8 bases at J; junction bases unmatched: 15. Germline V CDR1 and CDR2: SGHTS, YDEGEE. DNA of the CDR3: TGTGCCAGCAGCCACAATACACAGGGGATCAAGGATGAGCAGTTCTTC. Protein product: CASSHNTQGIKDEQFF.

This clone was counted a single time. V usage is TRBV10-1 and J usage is TRBJ2-1; TRBD2 matches 10 bases. With V trimmed by 0 bases and J by 13 bases, 12 bases remained unmatched. The length of the CDR3 is 16 residues. Germline V lookup: CDR1 WNHNN, CDR2 SYGVQD (reference sequence). Here the CDR3 reads CASSESQAEGTSVQFF. DNA for the CDR3: TGCGCCAGCAGTGAGTCGCAAGCCGAGGGGACTAGCGTACAGTTCTTC.

The chain recombines TRBV29-1 with TRBJ1-1; TRBD1 is a possible D gene (6 bases). V was shortened by 5 bases and J by 0 bases, with 13 bases between the two germline ends. Germline CDR1 SQVTM, CDR2 ANQGSEA. This CDR3 has 14 amino acids. CDR3 DNA: TGCAGCGTTTCTCGGTCAGGGGTGAACACTGAAGCTTTCTTT. It translates to CSVSRSGVNTEAFF.

This clone was counted a few times. The V and J genes are TRBV5-8 and TRBJ1-6; 7 positions match TRBD1. This CDR3 contains 16 residues. Germline V lookup: CDR1 SGHTS, CDR2 YDEGEE. V trimming: 4 bases; J trimming: 1 base; junction bases outside the gene matches: 5. CDR3 sequence: CASSRTGGSYNSPLHF. The CDR3 nucleotides read TGTGCCAGCAGCCGGACAGGAGGTTCCTATAATTCACCCCTCCACTTT.

This clone has only one observation. The chain has TRBV6-5 and TRBJ2-7; 9 positions match TRBD1. Losses at the gene ends were 5 bases for V and 5 bases for J; bases not matched to a gene: 7. This CDR3 contains 14 residues. Germline CDR1 is MNHEY and CDR2 is SVGAGI. CDR3 loop: CASSQPGQGNEQYF. Written as DNA, the CDR3 is TGTGCCAGCAGTCAGCCGGGACAGGGTAACGAGCAGTACTTC.

This chain links TRBV5-1 with TRBJ2-5, with TRBD1 identical over 12 bases. Germline CDR1 and CDR2: SGHRS and YFSETQ. The CDR3 contains 16 residues. Losses at the gene ends were 4 bases for V and 3 bases for J; bases not matched to a gene: 7. The CDR3 bases are TGCGCCAGCAGCCCGGGGGACAGGGGGCCGGAAGAGACCCAGTACTTC. Protein product: CASSPGDRGPEETQYF.

This chain joins TRBV7-2 and TRBJ2-3; 9 bases agree with TRBD2. V trimming: 0 bases; J trimming: 4 bases; junction bases outside the gene matches: 2. The CDR3 loop spans 15 amino acids. CDR1 is SGHTA and CDR2 is FQGNSA in the germline V gene. DNA of the CDR3: TGTGCCAGCAGCTTAGCTAGCGGGAGCGCAGATACGCAGTATTTT. This translates into CASSLASGSADTQYF.

The gene calls are TRBV6-1 and TRBJ1-5; D gene ambiguous. CDR3 length: 13 amino acids. Germline values: CDR1 MNHNS, CDR2 SASEGT. The germline V and J ends were trimmed by 6 bases and 5 bases, with 11 bases remaining between them. The CDR3 region has the DNA TGTGCCAGCAGCCTCCAAAGCCATCAGCCCCAGCATTTT. It encodes CASSLQSHQPQHF.

This clone appeared once. The rearrangement joins TRBV6-5 to TRBJ1-4; 9 positions agree with TRBD1. The trim removed 6 bases at V and 8 bases at J, leaving 4 bases unmatched. This CDR3 comprises 13 residues. Looked up from germline, CDR1 is MNHEY and CDR2 is SVGAGI. CDR3: CASRTGGGEKLFF. The CDR3 coding sequence is TGTGCCAGCAGGACAGGGGGAGGGGAAAAACTGTTTTTT.